One and the same sample provided the 22 T cell receptor beta chains below, sequenced in a study of cytomegalovirus exposure and HLA in healthy donors. PCR used 60 Vbeta primers and 13 Jbeta primers. Assay used: immunoSEQ multiplex PCR; TCRdb lists only in-frame clones, some missing. The table has 160,000 or so clones, about three quarters seen once; the top ten hold 5% to 7%. The sequencing input was PBMCs. The receptors originated from a man aged 40-49 years in good health and CMV-seronegative.

The rearrangement joins TRBV9 to TRBJ2-2, with 7 bases lining up with TRBD1. The V gene's germline CDR1 is SGDLS and CDR2 YYNGEE. The V segment lost 0 bases and the J segment 2 bases; nucleotides outside the gene matches: 10. The CDR3 is 18 residues long. The CDR3 sequence: CASSVERAGQVNTGELFF. DNA of the CDR3: TGTGCCAGCAGCGTAGAGAGGGCCGGACAGGTTAACACCGGGGAGCTGTTTTTT.

The chain recombines TRBV29-1 with TRBJ2-3; 7 nucleotides line up with TRBD1. The CDR3 is 13 residues long. Trimming cost V 7 bases and J 10 bases; bases outside gene matches: 14. Germline V gene data show CDR1 as SQVTM and CDR2 as ANQGSEA. The CDR3 loop is CSATGTALPAQYF. CDR3 in DNA: TGCAGCGCAACGGGGACAGCCCTCCCTGCGCAGTATTTT.

For the CDR3, the DNA is TGTGCCAGCAGTTCCCCGACCGGCGGTGAGCAGTTCTTC. As protein: CASSSPTGGEQFF. This chain connects TRBV27 to TRBJ2-1, with D hard to call. V lost 4 bases and J 9 bases, leaving 13 bases between the germline ends. This CDR3 has 13 amino acids. Germline-derived CDR1 and CDR2 are MNHEY and SMNVEV (reference sequence).

This clone was picked up one time. This chain links TRBV29-1 with TRBJ2-1; D is unclear. The CDR3 is made up of 12 amino acids. Deletions cut 4 bases from V and 1 base from J, with 5 bases between. Germline lookup yields CDR1 SQVTM and CDR2 ANQGSEA. CDR3 nucleotides: TGCAGCGTTGTTATATCCTACAATGAGCAGTTCTTC. Translated: CSVVISYNEQFF.

The chain combines TRBV4-1 with TRBJ1-1, with TRBD1 identical over 12 bases. The V and J ends lost 4 bases and 5 bases, in that order; junction bases with no gene match: 2. The CDR3 contains 14 residues. Germline CDR1 is MGHRA and CDR2 is YSYEKL. CDR3 DNA: TGCGCCAGCAGCCGGGACAGGGGGCTTACTGAAGCTTTCTTT. Translation gives CASSRDRGLTEAFF.

V gene TRBV5-8 combines with J gene TRBJ2-2; possible D gene TRBD2, 5 bases. CDR1 is SGHTS, CDR2 YDEGEE, per germline. The CDR3 sequence is 15 residues long. V was clipped by 4 bases and J by 4 bases, with 14 bases between them. The CDR3 sequence is CASSLFGAGTGELFF. CDR3 sequence (DNA): TGTGCCAGCAGCCTCTTTGGTGCGGGCACCGGGGAGCTGTTTTTT.

The chain links TRBV11-3 to TRBJ2-7; D possibly corresponds to TRBD2 (5 bases). The CDR3 covers 16 residues. The V end was cut by 1 base, the J end by 0 bases, with 13 bases between. The germline V gene has CDR1 SGHNT and CDR2 YENEEA. The CDR3: CASSLGGPPNSYEQYF. The DNA for the CDR3 is TGTGCCAGCAGCTTAGGCGGGCCCCCAAACTCCTACGAGCAGTACTTC. Combining the CDR3 with reference TRBV11-3 and TRBJ2-7 gives the whole variable domain EAGVVQSPRYKIIEKKQPVAFWCNPISGHNTLYWYLQNLGQGPELLIRYENEEAVDDSQLPKDRFSAERLKGVDSTLKIQPAELGDSAVYLCASSLGGPPNSYEQYFGPGTRLTVT.

This clone showed up just a few times. The chain couples TRBV6-1 to TRBJ1-1; 8 positions match TRBD1. V lost 2 bases to trimming and J lost 5 bases; unmatched junction nucleotides: 10. The CDR3 length is 16 residues. The germline gives CDR1 MNHNS, CDR2 SASEGT. The CDR3 here is CASSEFATGDRTEAFF. The CDR3 nucleotides are TGTGCCAGCAGTGAATTTGCGACAGGGGATAGAACTGAAGCTTTCTTT.

This clone was recorded a few times. The chain is built from TRBV11-2 and TRBJ2-7; possibly TRBD2 for D (7 bases). Trimming took off 1 base at V and 5 bases at J, with 12 bases between the two ends. This CDR3 contains 14 residues. CDR1 is SGHAT and CDR2 is FQNNGV in the germline V gene. CDR3 protein: CASSLGGGPDEQYF. The CDR3 DNA follows: TGTGCCAGCAGCTTAGGGGGGGGCCCTGACGAGCAGTACTTC.

The chain recombines TRBV11-2 with TRBJ1-1; weak D call: TRBD1 (6 bases). CDR1 is SGHAT, CDR2 FQNNGV, per germline. The ends were cut back, 1 base at V and 1 base at J, with 10 bases in the middle. The CDR3 contains 15 residues. CDR3 DNA sequence: TGTGCCAGCAGCTTAGCTTTACAGGGGAACACTGAAGCTTTCTTT. It is translated as CASSLALQGNTEAFF. The full variable domain, in which reference TRBV11-2 and TRBJ1-1 provide the parts outside the CDR3, is EAGVAQSPRYKIIEKRQSVAFWCNPISGHATLYWYQQILGQGPKLLIQFQNNGVVDDSQLPKDRFSAERLKGVDSTLKIQPAKLEDSAVYLCASSLALQGNTEAFFGQGTRLTVV.

This chain joins TRBV4-1 and TRBJ2-5; TRBD1 aligns across 12 bases. The J segment lost 5 bases and the V segment lost 1 base, leaving 5 bases of the junction unmatched. In germline, CDR1 is MGHRA, CDR2 YSYEKL. There are 16 residues in the CDR3. The CDR3 sequence: CASSQVGQGARETQYF. The CDR3 DNA follows: TGCGCCAGCAGCCAAGTGGGACAGGGGGCTCGGGAGACCCAGTACTTC.

The gene calls are TRBV11-2 and TRBJ1-5; no reliable D call. Germline lookup yields CDR1 SGHAT and CDR2 FQNNGV. The CDR3 totals 15 residues. V was trimmed by 5 bases and J by 5 bases, leaving 16 bases between them. The CDR3 here is CASSPSLGMHQPQHF. In DNA form, the CDR3 reads TGTGCCAGCAGCCCCAGCCTAGGTATGCATCAGCCCCAGCATTTT.

The chain couples TRBV5-1 to TRBJ2-7; maybe TRBD2 (7 bases). CDR1 and CDR2 from the germline V gene are SGHRS and YFSETQ. With 2 bases removed from V and 0 bases from J, the gap between germline ends came to 21 bases. The length of the CDR3 is 18 residues. The CDR3 sequence is CASSFATRGGTSSYEQYF. CDR3 DNA: TGCGCCAGCAGCTTCGCTACCCGCGGGGGCACCAGCTCCTACGAGCAGTACTTC.

This sequence joins TRBV7-2 and TRBJ1-2, with 8 bases aligning to TRBD1. The CDR3 is made up of 13 amino acids. V lost 4 bases to trimming and J lost 5 bases; unmatched junction nucleotides: 3. Germline V gene lookup returns CDR1 SGHTA and CDR2 FQGNSA. CDR3 residues: CASSWGDRYGYTF. DNA for the CDR3: TGTGCCAGCAGCTGGGGGGACAGGTATGGCTACACCTTC. Variable domain in full (rest from reference TRBV7-2 and TRBJ1-2): GAGVSQSPSNKVTEKGKDVELRCDPISGHTALYWYRQSLGQGLEFLIYFQGNSAPDKSGLPSDRFSAERTGGSVSTLTIQRTQQEDSAVYLCASSWGDRYGYTFGSGTRLTVV.

J is TRBJ1-3 and V is TRBV10-3; 10 bases align to TRBD1. CDR3 length: 14 amino acids. CDR1 ENHRY and CDR2 SYGVKD come from the germline V gene. The junction had 8 bases not matched to a gene; V was cut back by 7 bases and J by 8 bases. CDR3 amino acids: CAINSGQGPHTIYF. The CDR3 nucleotides are TGTGCCATCAACTCGGGACAGGGGCCACACACCATATATTTT.

The sample holds a few counts of this clone. V gene TRBV7-3 combines with J gene TRBJ2-7, with 9 nucleotides matching TRBD2. The trim removed 5 bases at V and 5 bases at J, leaving 13 bases unmatched. This CDR3 is 16 amino acids long. Germline V gives CDR1 SGHTA, CDR2 FQGTGA. The CDR3 DNA reads TGTGCCAGCAGCCCCATCGGAATAGCGGGAGACCACGAGCAGTACTTC. Its protein is CASSPIGIAGDHEQYF.

The chain links TRBV6-5 to TRBJ2-5; D might be TRBD2 (6 bases). Trimming pared 0 bases from V and 10 bases from J, leaving 15 bases between. Germline loops: CDR1 MNHEY, CDR2 SVGAGI. This CDR3 is built from 14 residues. This chain's CDR3 is CASSYSGGIGDQYF. As DNA, the CDR3 is TGTGCCAGCAGTTACTCCGGGGGAATCGGCGACCAGTACTTC.

This clone was recorded only once. The genes are TRBV6-5 and TRBJ1-5, with D possibly TRBD1 on 6 matching bases. The CDR3 is 15 amino acids. The germline V gene has CDR1 MNHEY and CDR2 SVGAGI. V dropped 6 bases and J dropped 0 bases, with 12 bases sitting between them. The CDR3 sequence: CASRRQVSSNQPQHF. CDR3 nucleotide sequence: TGTGCCAGCAGAAGACAGGTTTCTAGCAATCAGCCCCAGCATTTT.

Only a few counts were recorded for this clone. The rearrangement links TRBV20-1 to TRBJ1-1; TRBD1 matches at 7 bases. Germline V lookup: CDR1 DFQATT, CDR2 SNEGSKA (reference sequence). The V gene end was trimmed by 4 bases and the J gene end by 7 bases; junction bases not matched to a gene: 3. The CDR3 length is 11 residues. CDR3 in amino acids: CSATGGFEAFF. CDR3 coding DNA: TGCAGTGCTACAGGGGGTTTTGAAGCTTTCTTT.

This clone was observed a handful of times. The J gene is TRBJ1-5, the V gene TRBV10-2; maybe TRBD1 (5 bases). CDR1 and CDR2 (germline): WSHSY, SAAADI. V was trimmed by 0 bases and J by 4 bases, leaving 7 bases between them. CDR3 size: 14 residues. In DNA form, the CDR3 reads TGCGCCAGCAGTGAGTCTGACAGAAATCAGCCCCAGCATTTT. This sequence encodes CASSESDRNQPQHF.

The gene calls are TRBV25-1 and TRBJ2-7; 8 bases are a match to TRBD1. Germline loops: CDR1 MGHDK, CDR2 SYGVNS. V lost 4 bases, J lost 4 bases, and 6 bases stayed unmatched. This CDR3 is 14 amino acids long. The CDR3: CASSAPGGGYEQYF. The CDR3 nucleotides read TGTGCCAGCAGTGCCCCAGGGGGCGGGTACGAGCAGTACTTC.

The rearrangement joins TRBV9 to TRBJ2-3; no firm D call. The ends were cut back, 3 bases at V and 3 bases at J, with 5 bases in the middle. The CDR3 is made up of 12 amino acids. The germline V gene encodes CDR1 SGDLS and CDR2 YYNGEE. CDR3 coding DNA: TGTGCCAGCAGCGCTTATACAGATACGCAGTATTTT. This codes for CASSAYTDTQYF.